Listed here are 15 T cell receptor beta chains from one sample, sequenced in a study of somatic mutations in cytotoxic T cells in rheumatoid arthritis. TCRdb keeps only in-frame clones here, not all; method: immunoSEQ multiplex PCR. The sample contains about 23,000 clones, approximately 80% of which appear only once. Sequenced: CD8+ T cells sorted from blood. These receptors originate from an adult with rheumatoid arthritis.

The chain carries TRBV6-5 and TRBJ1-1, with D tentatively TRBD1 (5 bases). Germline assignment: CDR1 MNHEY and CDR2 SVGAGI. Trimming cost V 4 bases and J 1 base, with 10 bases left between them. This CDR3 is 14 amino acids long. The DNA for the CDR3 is TGTGCCAGCAGTTCCGGGGCCGCGAACACTGAAGCTTTCTTT. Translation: CASSSGAANTEAFF.

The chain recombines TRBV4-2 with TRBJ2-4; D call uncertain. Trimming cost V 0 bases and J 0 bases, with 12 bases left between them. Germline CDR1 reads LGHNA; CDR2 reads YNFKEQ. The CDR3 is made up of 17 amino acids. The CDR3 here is CASSQEDGLIAKNIQYF. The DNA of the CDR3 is TGTGCCAGCAGCCAAGAAGACGGGCTGATAGCCAAAAACATTCAGTACTTC.

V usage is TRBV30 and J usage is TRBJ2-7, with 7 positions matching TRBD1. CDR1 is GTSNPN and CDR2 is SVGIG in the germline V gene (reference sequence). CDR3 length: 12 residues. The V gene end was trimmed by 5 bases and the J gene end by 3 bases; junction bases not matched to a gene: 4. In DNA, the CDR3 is TGTGCCTGGGGGGCAGGGGGCTACGAGCAGTACTTC. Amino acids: CAWGAGGYEQYF.

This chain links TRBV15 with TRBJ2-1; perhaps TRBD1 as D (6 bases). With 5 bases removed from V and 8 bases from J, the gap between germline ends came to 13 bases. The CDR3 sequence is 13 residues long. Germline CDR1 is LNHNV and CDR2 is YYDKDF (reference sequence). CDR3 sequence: CATSAHRAHEQFF. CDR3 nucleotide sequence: TGTGCCACCAGCGCCCACAGGGCACATGAGCAGTTCTTC. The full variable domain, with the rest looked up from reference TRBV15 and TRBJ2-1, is DAMVIQNPRYQVTQFGKPVTLSCSQTLNHNVMYWYQQKSSQAPKLLFHYYDKDFNNEADTPDNFQSRRPNTSFCFLDIRSPGLGDTAMYLCATSAHRAHEQFFGPGTRLTVL.

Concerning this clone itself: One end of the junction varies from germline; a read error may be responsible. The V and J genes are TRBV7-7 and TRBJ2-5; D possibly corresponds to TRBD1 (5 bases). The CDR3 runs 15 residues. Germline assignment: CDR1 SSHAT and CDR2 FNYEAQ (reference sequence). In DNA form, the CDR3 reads TGTGCTAGCAGCTTAGACGTTGGACAATTGGAGACCCAGTACTTC. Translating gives CASSLDVGQLETQYF. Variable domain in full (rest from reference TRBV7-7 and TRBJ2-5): GAGVSQSPRYKVTKRGQDVTLRCDPISSHATLYWYQQALGQGPEFLTYFNYEAQPDKSGLPSDRFSAERPEGSISTLTIQRTEQRDSAMYRCASSLDVGQLETQYFGPGTRLLVL.

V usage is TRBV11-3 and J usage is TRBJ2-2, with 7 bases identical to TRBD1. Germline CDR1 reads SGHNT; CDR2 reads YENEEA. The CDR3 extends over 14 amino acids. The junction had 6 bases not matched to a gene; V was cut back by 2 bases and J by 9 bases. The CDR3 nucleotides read TGTGCCAGCAGCTTAAGACAGGGAGTCCGGGAGCTGTTTTTT. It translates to CASSLRQGVRELFF.

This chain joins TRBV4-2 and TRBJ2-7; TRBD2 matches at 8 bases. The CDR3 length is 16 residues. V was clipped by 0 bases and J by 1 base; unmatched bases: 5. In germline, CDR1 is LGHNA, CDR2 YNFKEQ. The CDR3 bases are TGTGCCAGCAGCCAAGACGCGCGGGAGGCTTCCTACGAGCAGTACTTC. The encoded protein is CASSQDAREASYEQYF.

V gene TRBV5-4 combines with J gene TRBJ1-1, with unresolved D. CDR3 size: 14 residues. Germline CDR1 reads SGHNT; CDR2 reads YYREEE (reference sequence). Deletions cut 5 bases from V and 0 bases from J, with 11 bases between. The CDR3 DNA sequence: TGTGCCAGCAGACCATTAAAGGTGAACACTGAAGCTTTCTTT. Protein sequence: CASRPLKVNTEAFF. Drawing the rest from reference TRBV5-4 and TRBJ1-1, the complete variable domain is ETGVTQSPTHLIKTRGQQVTLRCSSQSGHNTVSWYQQALGQGPQFIFQYYREEENGRGNFPPRFSGLQFPNYSSELNVNALELDDSALYLCASRPLKVNTEAFFGQGTRLTVV.

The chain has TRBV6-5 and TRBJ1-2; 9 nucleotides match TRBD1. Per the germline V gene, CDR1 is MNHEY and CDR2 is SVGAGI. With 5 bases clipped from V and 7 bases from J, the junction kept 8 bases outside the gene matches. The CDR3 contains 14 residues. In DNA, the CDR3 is TGTGCCAGCAGTCCCGGGACAGGGATCCGTGGCTACACCTTC. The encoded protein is CASSPGTGIRGYTF.

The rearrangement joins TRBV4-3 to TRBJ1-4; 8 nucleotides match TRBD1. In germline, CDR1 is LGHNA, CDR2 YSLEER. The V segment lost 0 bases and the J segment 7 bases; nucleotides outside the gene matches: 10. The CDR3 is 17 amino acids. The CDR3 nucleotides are TGCGCCAGCAGCCAAGATGCGTTTCAGGGGGCGCGTGAAAAACTGTTTTTT. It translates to CASSQDAFQGAREKLFF.

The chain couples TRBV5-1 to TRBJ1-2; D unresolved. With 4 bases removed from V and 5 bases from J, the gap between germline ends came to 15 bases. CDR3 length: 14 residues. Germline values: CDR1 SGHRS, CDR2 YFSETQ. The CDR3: CASSAHREDYGYTF. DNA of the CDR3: TGCGCCAGCAGCGCCCACCGGGAAGATTATGGCTACACCTTC.

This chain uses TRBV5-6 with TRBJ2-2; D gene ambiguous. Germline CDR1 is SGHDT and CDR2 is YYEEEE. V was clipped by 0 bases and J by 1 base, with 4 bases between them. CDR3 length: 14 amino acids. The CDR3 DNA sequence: TGTGCCAGCAGCTTGGGCCAGAACACCGGGGAGCTGTTTTTT. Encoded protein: CASSLGQNTGELFF.

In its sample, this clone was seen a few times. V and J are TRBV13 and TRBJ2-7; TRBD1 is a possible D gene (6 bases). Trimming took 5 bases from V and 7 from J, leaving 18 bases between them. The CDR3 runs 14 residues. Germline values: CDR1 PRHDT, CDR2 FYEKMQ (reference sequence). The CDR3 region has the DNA TGTGCCAGCAGCCGAAACACAGGGTTGAGAGAGCAGTACTTC. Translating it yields CASSRNTGLREQYF.

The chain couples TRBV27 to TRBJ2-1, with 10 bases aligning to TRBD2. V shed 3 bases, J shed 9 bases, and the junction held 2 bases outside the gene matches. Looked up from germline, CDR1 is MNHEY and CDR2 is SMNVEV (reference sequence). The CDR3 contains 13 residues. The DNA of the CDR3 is TGTGCCAGCAGTTTGCTAGCGGGAGCTGAGCAGTTCTTC. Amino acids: CASSLLAGAEQFF.

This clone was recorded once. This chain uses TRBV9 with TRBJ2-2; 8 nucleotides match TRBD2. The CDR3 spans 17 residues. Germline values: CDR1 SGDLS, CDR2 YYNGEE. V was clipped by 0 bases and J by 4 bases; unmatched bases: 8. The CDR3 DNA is TGTGCCAGCAGCGTAGGTCGGGGGGGCCGGGGCACCGGGGAGCTGTTTTTT. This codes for CASSVGRGGRGTGELFF.